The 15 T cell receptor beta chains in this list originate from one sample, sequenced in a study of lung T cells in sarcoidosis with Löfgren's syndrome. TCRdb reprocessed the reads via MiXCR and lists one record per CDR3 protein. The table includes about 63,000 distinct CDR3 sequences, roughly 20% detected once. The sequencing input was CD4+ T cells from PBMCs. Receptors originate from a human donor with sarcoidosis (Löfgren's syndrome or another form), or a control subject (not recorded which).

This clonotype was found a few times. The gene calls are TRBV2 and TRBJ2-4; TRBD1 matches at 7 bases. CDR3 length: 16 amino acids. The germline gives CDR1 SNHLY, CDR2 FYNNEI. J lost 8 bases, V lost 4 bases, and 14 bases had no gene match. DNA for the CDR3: TGTGCCAGCAGTGGGTACAGGGGCAGCCAGAGGGACATTCAGTACTTC. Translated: CASSGYRGSQRDIQYF.

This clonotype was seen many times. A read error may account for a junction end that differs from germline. The CDR3, as DNA: TGTGCCAGCAGTTCCCATCGGGATTACGAGCAGCACTTC. This sequence encodes CASSSHRDYEQHF. V is TRBV27 and J is TRBJ2-7, with D tentatively TRBD2 (5 bases). This CDR3 is built from 13 residues. The germline gives CDR1 MNHEY, CDR2 SMNVEV (reference sequence).

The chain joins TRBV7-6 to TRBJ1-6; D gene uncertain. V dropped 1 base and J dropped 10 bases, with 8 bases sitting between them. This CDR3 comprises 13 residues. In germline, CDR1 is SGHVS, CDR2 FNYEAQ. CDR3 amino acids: CASSLGVGSPLHF. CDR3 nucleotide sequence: TGTGCCAGCAGCTTAGGTGTGGGGTCACCCCTCCACTTT.

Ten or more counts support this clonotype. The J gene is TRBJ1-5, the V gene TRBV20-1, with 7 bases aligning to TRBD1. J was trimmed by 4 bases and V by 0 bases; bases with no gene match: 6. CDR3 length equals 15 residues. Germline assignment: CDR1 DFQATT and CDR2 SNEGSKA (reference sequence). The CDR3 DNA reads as TGCAGTGCTAGAGATCTCCAGGGGGTTAATCAGCCCCAGCATTTT. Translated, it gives CSARDLQGVNQPQHF.

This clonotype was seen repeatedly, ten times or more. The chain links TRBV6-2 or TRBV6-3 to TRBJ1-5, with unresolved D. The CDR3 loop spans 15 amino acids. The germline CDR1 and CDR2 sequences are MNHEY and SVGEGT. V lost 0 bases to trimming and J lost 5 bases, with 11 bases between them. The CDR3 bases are TGTGCCAGCAGTTACTCTGAGGCCTCCTATCAGCCCCAGCATTTT. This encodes CASSYSEASYQPQHF.

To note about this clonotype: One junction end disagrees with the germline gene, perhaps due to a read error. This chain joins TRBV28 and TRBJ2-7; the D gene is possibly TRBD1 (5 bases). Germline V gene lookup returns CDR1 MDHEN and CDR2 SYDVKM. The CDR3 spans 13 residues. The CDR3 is CASSSQGRDEQCF. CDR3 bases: TGTGCCAGCAGTTCCCAGGGTAGAGACGAGCAGTGCTTC. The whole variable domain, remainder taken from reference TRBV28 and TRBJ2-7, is DVKVTQSSRYLVKRTGEKVFLECVQDMDHENMFWYRQDPGLGLRLIYFSYDVKMKEKGDIPEGYSVSREKKERFSLILESASTNQTSMYLCASSSQGRDEQCFGPGTRLTVT.

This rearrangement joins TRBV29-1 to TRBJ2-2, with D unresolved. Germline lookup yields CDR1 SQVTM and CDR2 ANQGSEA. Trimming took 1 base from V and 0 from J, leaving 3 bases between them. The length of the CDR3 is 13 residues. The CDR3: CSVEASNTGELFF. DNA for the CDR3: TGCAGCGTTGAAGCCTCGAACACCGGGGAGCTGTTTTTT.

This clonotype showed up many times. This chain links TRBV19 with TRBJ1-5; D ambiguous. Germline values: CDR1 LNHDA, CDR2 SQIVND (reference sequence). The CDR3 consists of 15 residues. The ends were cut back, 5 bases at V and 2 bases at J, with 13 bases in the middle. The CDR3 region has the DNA TGTGCCAGTAGTTCCATCTCCGGGGGCAATCAGCCCCAGCATTTT. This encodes CASSSISGGNQPQHF. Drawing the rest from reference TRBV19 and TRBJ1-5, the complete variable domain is DGGITQSPKYLFRKEGQNVTLSCEQNLNHDAMYWYRQDPGQGLRLIYYSQIVNDFQKGDIAEGYSVSREKKESFPLTVTSAQKNPTAFYLCASSSISGGNQPQHFGDGTRLSIL.

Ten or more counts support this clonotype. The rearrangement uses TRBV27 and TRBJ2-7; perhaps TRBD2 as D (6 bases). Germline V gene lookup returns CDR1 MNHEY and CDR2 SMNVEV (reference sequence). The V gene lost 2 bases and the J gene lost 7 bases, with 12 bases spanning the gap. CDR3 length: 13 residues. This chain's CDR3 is CASSLETGLEQYF. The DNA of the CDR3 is TGTGCCAGCAGTTTAGAGACGGGACTGGAGCAGTACTTC.

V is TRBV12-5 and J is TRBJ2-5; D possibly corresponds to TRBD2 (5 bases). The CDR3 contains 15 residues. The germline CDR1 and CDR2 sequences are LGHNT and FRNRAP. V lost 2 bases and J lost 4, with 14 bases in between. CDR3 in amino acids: CASGLRGLAGETQYF. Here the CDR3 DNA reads TGTGCTAGTGGTTTGAGAGGGCTAGCTGGAGAGACCCAGTACTTC.

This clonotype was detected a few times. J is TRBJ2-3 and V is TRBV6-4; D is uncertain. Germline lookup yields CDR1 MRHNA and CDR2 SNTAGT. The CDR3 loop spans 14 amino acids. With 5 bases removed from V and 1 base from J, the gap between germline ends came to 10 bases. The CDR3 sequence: CASSLGLGTDTQYF. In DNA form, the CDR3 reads TGTGCCAGCAGTCTTGGGTTGGGCACAGATACGCAGTATTTT.

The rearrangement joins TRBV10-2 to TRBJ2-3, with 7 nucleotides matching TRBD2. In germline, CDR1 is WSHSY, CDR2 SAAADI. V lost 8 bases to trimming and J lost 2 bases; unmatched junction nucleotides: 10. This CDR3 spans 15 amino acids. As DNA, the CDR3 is TGCGCCAGCGAGGGACTACCAAGAGTCACAGATACGCAGTATTTT. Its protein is CASEGLPRVTDTQYF.

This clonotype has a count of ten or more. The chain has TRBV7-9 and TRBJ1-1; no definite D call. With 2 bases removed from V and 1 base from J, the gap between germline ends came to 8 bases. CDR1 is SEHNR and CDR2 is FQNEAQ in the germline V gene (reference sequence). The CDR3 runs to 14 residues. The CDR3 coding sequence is TGTGCCAGCAGCTTACTGGCGAAGAACACTGAAGCTTTCTTT. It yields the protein CASSLLAKNTEAFF. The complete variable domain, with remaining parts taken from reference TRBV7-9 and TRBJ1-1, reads DTGVSQNPRHKITKRGQNVTFRCDPISEHNRLYWYRQTLGQGPEFLTYFQNEAQLEKSRLLSDRFSAERPKGSFSTLEIQRTEQGDSAMYLCASSLLAKNTEAFFGQGTRLTVV.

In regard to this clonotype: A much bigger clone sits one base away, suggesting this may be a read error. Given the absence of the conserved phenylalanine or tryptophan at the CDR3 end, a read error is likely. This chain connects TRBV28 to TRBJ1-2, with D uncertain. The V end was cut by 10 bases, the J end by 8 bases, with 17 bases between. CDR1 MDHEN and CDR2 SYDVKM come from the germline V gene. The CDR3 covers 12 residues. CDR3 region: CATTSSLFGYTL. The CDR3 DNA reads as TGTGCCACTACAAGTTCCCTATTCGGCTACACCCTC.

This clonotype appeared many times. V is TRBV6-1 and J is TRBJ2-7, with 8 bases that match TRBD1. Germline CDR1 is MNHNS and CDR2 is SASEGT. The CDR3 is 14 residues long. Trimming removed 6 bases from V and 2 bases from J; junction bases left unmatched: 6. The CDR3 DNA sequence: TGTGCCAGCAGCTGGGGACAGGCGGCCTACGAGCAGTACGTC. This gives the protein CASSWGQAAYEQYV.